A single T cell receptor (beta chain) is shown here with its context. The data were taken from a study of shared clonotypes between healthy human individuals. Here immunoSEQ multiplex PCR was the method, and the copy in TCRdb shows in-frame clones only, minus some. In the table there are roughly 2.2 million clones, approximately 95% of which are singletons. The specimen sequenced was naive CD4+ T cells from PBMCs. Subset given: CD45RA+ positively selected. This clonotype was sampled from a man aged 18-30 years in good health. Some clones in this sample may be carry-over from other donors' samples.

The CDR3 bases are TGTGCCAGTAGTATGCAGGGAGCGGGGAACTACAATGAGCAGTTCTTC. As protein: CASSMQGAGNYNEQFF. The chain links TRBV19 to TRBJ2-1, with 7 bases identical to TRBD2. Germline V gene lookup returns CDR1 LNHDA and CDR2 SQIVND (reference sequence). The V and J ends lost 3 bases and 3 bases, in that order; junction bases with no gene match: 8. The CDR3 covers 16 residues. The variable domain in full, completed from reference TRBV19 and TRBJ2-1, reads DGGITQSPKYLFRKEGQNVTLSCEQNLNHDAMYWYRQDPGQGLRLIYYSQIVNDFQKGDIAEGYSVSREKKESFPLTVTSAQKNPTAFYLCASSMQGAGNYNEQFFGPGTRLTVL.